These 11 T cell receptor beta chains were sequenced from one sample in a study of cytomegalovirus exposure and HLA in healthy donors. 13 Jbeta primers and 60 Vbeta primers were used for the PCR. Profiling relied on immunoSEQ multiplex PCR, and the TCRdb table lists in-frame clones only, not all of them. Its clone listing holds around 75,000 clones. Sequencing was done on a sample of PBMCs. The source of these receptors is a man aged 40-50 years in good health and CMV-seronegative.

This chain links TRBV11-2 with TRBJ1-2; D might be TRBD1 (5 bases). V lost 5 bases and J 4 bases, leaving 20 bases between the germline ends. Germline lookup yields CDR1 SGHAT and CDR2 FQNNGV. This CDR3 has 16 residues. In DNA, the CDR3 is TGTGCCAGCAGCCAGTGGGGCCGGGGGACCTTCTATGGCTACACCTTC. Protein: CASSQWGRGTFYGYTF.

The rearrangement joins TRBV7-6 to TRBJ2-7; D may be TRBD2 (5 bases). The length of the CDR3 is 14 residues. Germline V gene lookup returns CDR1 SGHVS and CDR2 FNYEAQ. The V gene lost 1 base and the J gene lost 5 bases, with 12 bases spanning the gap. The CDR3 sequence: CASSLGGSRDEQYF. The CDR3 DNA sequence: TGTGCCAGCAGCTTAGGAGGGAGTAGAGACGAGCAGTACTTC. The entire variable domain, with the rest obtained from reference TRBV7-6 and TRBJ2-7, is as follows: GAGVSQSPRYKVTKRGQDVALRCDPISGHVSLYWYRQALGQGPEFLTYFNYEAQQDKSGLPNDRFSAERPEGSISTLTIQRTEQRDSAMYRCASSLGGSRDEQYFGPGTRLTVT.

This sequence joins TRBV6-6 and TRBJ1-5; D uncertain. The CDR3 sequence is 14 residues long. V shed 3 bases and J shed 2 bases, with 8 bases lying between them. CDR1 and CDR2 from the germline V gene are MNHNY and SVGAGI (reference sequence). CDR3 sequence (DNA): TGTGCCAGCAGTTATGGGAGCGGCAATCAGCCCCAGCATTTT. It yields the protein CASSYGSGNQPQHF.

The rearrangement uses TRBV19 and TRBJ2-1; tentatively, D is TRBD2 (6 bases). The germline V and J ends were trimmed by 3 bases and 5 bases, with 17 bases remaining between them. This CDR3 spans 16 amino acids. CDR1 is LNHDA, CDR2 SQIVND, per germline (reference sequence). CDR3 amino acids: CASSIIRGIKDNEQFF. CDR3 bases: TGTGCCAGTAGTATTATTCGCGGGATTAAAGACAATGAGCAGTTCTTC. The whole variable domain, remainder taken from reference TRBV19 and TRBJ2-1, is DGGITQSPKYLFRKEGQNVTLSCEQNLNHDAMYWYRQDPGQGLRLIYYSQIVNDFQKGDIAEGYSVSREKKESFPLTVTSAQKNPTAFYLCASSIIRGIKDNEQFFGPGTRLTVL.

The chain combines TRBV13 with TRBJ2-5; 7 bases map to TRBD2. The ends lost 5 bases at V and 1 base at J; junction bases unmatched: 13. Germline CDR1 is PRHDT and CDR2 is FYEKMQ (reference sequence). The length of the CDR3 is 17 residues. CDR3 in amino acids: CASSGGDGNLLQETQYF. DNA for the CDR3: TGTGCCAGCAGCGGGGGGGACGGCAACCTCCTCCAAGAGACCCAGTACTTC.

Remarks on this clone: Other DNA sequences in the same sample also yield this CDR3. The rearrangement joins TRBV5-4 to TRBJ2-5; no clear D. The germline V gene encodes CDR1 SGHNT and CDR2 YYREEE (reference sequence). The length of the CDR3 is 12 residues. V was cut by 0 bases and J by 5 bases, with 5 bases left in between. The CDR3 nucleotides are TGTGCCAGCAGCTTGGCCAGGGAGACCCAGTACTTC. Translated, it gives CASSLARETQYF.

The chain links TRBV7-2 to TRBJ2-2; no clear D gene. The CDR3 sequence is 12 residues long. V shed 6 bases and J shed 12 bases, with 14 bases lying between them. The germline CDR1 and CDR2 sequences are SGHTA and FQGNSA. CDR3 in DNA: TGTGCCAGCAGTTCCCCTATACCGCAGCTGTTTTTT. Its translation is CASSSPIPQLFF.

The rearrangement joins TRBV11-2 to TRBJ2-7, with a weak D call TRBD1 (6 bases). Germline lookup yields CDR1 SGHAT and CDR2 FQNNGV. V was cut by 3 bases and J by 1 base, with 19 bases left in between. This CDR3 has 17 amino acids. The CDR3 here is CASSLAIQGVQSYEQYF. CDR3 DNA: TGTGCCAGCAGCTTGGCGATACAGGGCGTTCAGTCCTACGAGCAGTACTTC.

The J gene is TRBJ2-1, the V gene TRBV7-2; no clear D gene. The CDR3 sequence is 12 residues long. V shed 4 bases and J shed 3 bases, with 4 bases lying between them. The germline V gene encodes CDR1 SGHTA and CDR2 FQGNSA. The DNA of the CDR3 is TGTGCCAGCAGCTCGGGCTACAATGAGCAGTTCTTC. As protein: CASSSGYNEQFF.

The CDR3 spells CASSPTAGVYNEQFF. In DNA, the CDR3 is TGTGCCAGCTCCCCTACAGCGGGGGTTTACAATGAGCAGTTCTTC. The chain employs TRBV18 and TRBJ2-1; TRBD2 matches 8 bases. Looked up from germline, CDR1 is KGHSH and CDR2 is LQKENI. The CDR3 is made up of 15 amino acids. J gave up 4 bases and V 6 bases, and 8 bases lay outside the gene matches.

The rearrangement uses TRBV10-1 and TRBJ2-1; 7 bases agree with TRBD2. This CDR3 spans 12 amino acids. V lost 8 bases and J lost 7; bases outside the gene matches: 5. The germline gives CDR1 WNHNN, CDR2 SYGVQD (reference sequence). The CDR3 DNA reads TGCGCCAGCGGACGGGGGGAAAATGAGCAGTTCTTC. Protein sequence: CASGRGENEQFF.